The 9 T cell receptor beta chains below come from one sample, sequenced in a study of T cell repertoires in cytomegalovirus infection. Their antigens are not known. TCRdb analysed the reads with MiXCR anew, one entry per CDR3 protein. The sample carries around 81,000 distinct CDR3 sequences, roughly 39% recorded once. Sequencing was performed on CD8+ T cells from cultured PBMCs, taken from culture after CMV antigen stimulation. Receptors were obtained from a human donor in good health (CMV status not recorded). Some clones in this sample may be carry-over from other donors' samples.

There are a few counts of this clonotype. The chain joins TRBV4-1 to TRBJ2-7; no definite D call. The V end lost 1 base, the J end lost 2 bases, and 12 bases lay between the germline ends. CDR1 and CDR2 from the germline V gene are MGHRA and YSYEKL. This CDR3 is 15 amino acids long. CDR3 bases: TGCGCCAGCAGCCAAGTTGGGGATCCTACCTACGAGCAGTACTTC. This gives the protein CASSQVGDPTYEQYF.

This clonotype was recorded many times. The gene calls are TRBV4-1 and TRBJ2-5, with D maybe TRBD1 (6 bases). Trimming removed 1 base from V and 5 bases from J, with 14 bases in between. The CDR3 length is 15 residues. CDR1 is MGHRA, CDR2 YSYEKL, per germline. CDR3 sequence: CASSQVPGDRETQYF. The CDR3 DNA reads TGCGCCAGCAGCCAAGTTCCAGGGGATCGGGAGACCCAGTACTTC.

A single count supports this clonotype. CDR3 nucleotide sequence: TGTGCCAGCAGCTTGGGGGACAGGGTATCAAATGAGCAGTTCTTC. It yields the protein CASSLGDRVSNEQFF. The chain has TRBV5-6 and TRBJ2-1; 9 bases are shared with TRBD1. V lost 0 bases, J lost 7 bases, and 5 bases stayed unmatched. The CDR3 is 15 amino acids. Germline loops: CDR1 SGHDT, CDR2 YYEEEE.

The chain uses TRBV4-1 and TRBJ2-2; D is unclear. Germline CDR1 reads MGHRA; CDR2 reads YSYEKL. CDR3 length: 15 residues. Trimming left V 4 bases short and J 8 bases short, with 17 bases between. This chain's CDR3 is CASSRTSILSGELFF. The CDR3 nucleotides read TGCGCCAGCAGCCGAACATCGATACTGTCAGGGGAGCTGTTTTTT.

This clonotype occurred many times. This chain joins TRBV7-6 and TRBJ2-7; possible D gene TRBD2, 5 bases. V was pared by 5 bases and J by 3 bases, with 11 bases between. The CDR3 covers 13 residues. Germline CDR1 reads SGHVS; CDR2 reads FNYEAQ. The CDR3 region is CASSPTGSYEQYF. In DNA form, the CDR3 reads TGTGCCAGCAGCCCTACGGGGAGCTACGAGCAGTACTTC.

A remark on this clonotype: A junction end diverges from the germline sequence, so it may reflect a read error. The CDR3 sequence is CASGLEEGGYNTGELFF. CDR3 DNA sequence: TGTGCCAGCGGCTTAGAGGAGGGGGGCTATAACACCGGGGAGCTGTTTTTT. The chain combines TRBV7-2 with TRBJ2-2; either TRBD1 or TRBD2 may supply D (6 bases each). This CDR3 has 17 amino acids. The germline V gene encodes CDR1 SGHTA and CDR2 FQGNSA.

This clonotype was seen just once. The V gene is TRBV2, the J gene TRBJ1-5; D not certain. V was clipped by 3 bases and J by 2 bases, with 11 bases between them. The CDR3 is 15 residues long. Germline-derived CDR1 and CDR2 are SNHLY and FYNNEI. The CDR3 DNA is TGTGCCAGCAGTGAGCAGAAGAACCGCAATCAGCCCCAGCATTTT. Its translation: CASSEQKNRNQPQHF.

This clonotype was counted between two and nine times. The chain combines TRBV7-6 with TRBJ1-1; 8 positions agree with TRBD1. The germline CDR1 and CDR2 sequences are SGHVS and FNYEAQ. The CDR3 is 14 residues long. The V and J ends lost 5 bases and 6 bases, in that order; junction bases with no gene match: 8. CDR3 sequence (DNA): TGTGCCAGCAGCCGTACAGGGGGGACGGCTGAAGCTTTCTTT. It encodes CASSRTGGTAEAFF.

CDR3 DNA sequence: TGCGCCAGCAGCCCCGGGACCGCGAGTGAGGGCTACACCTTC. Translated: CASSPGTASEGYTF. The chain joins TRBV4-1 to TRBJ1-2; TRBD1 might be the D (5 bases). Germline CDR1 reads MGHRA; CDR2 reads YSYEKL. Trimming stripped 4 bases from V and 8 bases from J, with 17 bases between. The CDR3 has 14 amino acids.